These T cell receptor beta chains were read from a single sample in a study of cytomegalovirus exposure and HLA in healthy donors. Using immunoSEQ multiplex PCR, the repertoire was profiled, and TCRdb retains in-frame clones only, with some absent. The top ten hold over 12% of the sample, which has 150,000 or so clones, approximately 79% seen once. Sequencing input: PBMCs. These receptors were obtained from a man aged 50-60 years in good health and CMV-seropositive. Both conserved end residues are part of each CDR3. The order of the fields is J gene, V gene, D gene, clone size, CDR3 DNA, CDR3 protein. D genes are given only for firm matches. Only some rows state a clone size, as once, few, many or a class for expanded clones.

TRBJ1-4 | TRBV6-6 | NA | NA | TGTGCCAGCAGTTTTGGAGCGCGGGGTAATGAAAAACTGTTTTTT | CASSFGARGNEKLFF
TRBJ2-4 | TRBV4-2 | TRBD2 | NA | TGTGCCAGCAGCCAAGAACGCGAAGGGACTAGCGGGACAAACATTCAGTACTTC | CASSQEREGTSGTNIQYF
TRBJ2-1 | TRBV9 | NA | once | TGTGCCAGCAGCGCACCCAGTGGGGCCGCCGACTTTAAAGGGAAGCAGTTCTTC | CASSAPSGAADFKGKQFF
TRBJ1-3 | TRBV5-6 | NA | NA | TGTGCCAGCAGCTTGTGGGCGGGCCCTGGAAACACCATATATTTT | CASSLWAGPGNTIYF
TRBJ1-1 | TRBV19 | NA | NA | TGTGCCAGTACGGGGGGGGCGGGTACTGAAGCTTTCTTT | CASTGGAGTEAFF
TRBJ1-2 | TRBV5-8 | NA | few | TGTGCCAGCAGCTTGCCAGGGCGGTATGGCTACACCTTC | CASSLPGRYGYTF
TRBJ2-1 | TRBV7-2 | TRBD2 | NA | TGTGCCAGCAGCTTAGGAGCGGGGGCTCCCAATGAGCAGTTCTTC | CASSLGAGAPNEQFF
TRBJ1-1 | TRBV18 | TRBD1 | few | TGTGCCAGCTCACCATTGACAGGGATGGACACTGAAGCTTTCTTT | CASSPLTGMDTEAFF
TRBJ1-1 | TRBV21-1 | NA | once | NA | CAVGEGNTEAFF
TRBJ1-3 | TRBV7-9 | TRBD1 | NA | TGTGCCAGCAGCATCGGGACAGCGTTCGGGTCTGGAAACACCATATATTTT | CASSIGTAFGSGNTIYF
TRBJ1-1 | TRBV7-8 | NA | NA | TGTGCCAGCAGCGAAACAGAGAACACTGAAGCTTTCTTT | CASSETENTEAFF
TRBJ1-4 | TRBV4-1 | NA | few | TGCGCCAGCAGCCAACCTAGACCCGGGGGGGAAAAACTGTTTTTT | CASSQPRPGGEKLFF